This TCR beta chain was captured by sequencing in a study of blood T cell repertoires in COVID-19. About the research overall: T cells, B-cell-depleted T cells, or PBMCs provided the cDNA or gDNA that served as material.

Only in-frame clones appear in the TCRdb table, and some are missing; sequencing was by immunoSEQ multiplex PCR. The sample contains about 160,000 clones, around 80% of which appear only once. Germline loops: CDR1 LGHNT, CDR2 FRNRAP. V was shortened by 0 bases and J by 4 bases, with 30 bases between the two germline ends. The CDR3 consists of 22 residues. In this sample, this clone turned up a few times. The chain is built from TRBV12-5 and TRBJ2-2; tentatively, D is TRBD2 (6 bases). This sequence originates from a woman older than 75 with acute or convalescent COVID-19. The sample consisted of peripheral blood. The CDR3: CASGLVPCPPGGLAITTGELFF. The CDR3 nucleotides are TGTGCTAGTGGTTTGGTACCCTGCCCCCCCGGTGGTCTAGCGATTACCACCGGGGAGCTGTTTTTT.